The subject of this entry is one TCR beta chain. Antigen unknown. V was pared by 8 bases and J by 4 bases, with 15 bases between. Looked up from germline, CDR1 is MNHNS and CDR2 is SASEGT. The CDR3 loop spans 13 amino acids. The PCR was carried out with 60 Vbeta primers and 13 Jbeta primers. Profiling relied on immunoSEQ multiplex PCR, and the TCRdb table lists in-frame clones only, not all of them. The sample consists of roughly 150,000 clones, about 76% of them appearing once. This sample was included in a study of cytomegalovirus exposure and HLA in healthy donors. Regarding the study as a whole: In a later analysis, an Asian-associated ancestry cluster reportedly showed fewer N-insertions than the approximately 620-donor mean. TRBV6-2, TRBV6-3 and some other V segments were unresolvable in 87-base-pair reads.

This sequence joins TRBV6-1 and TRBJ2-7; D ambiguous. This clonotype was sampled from a male donor in good health and CMV-seronegative. Material for sequencing was PBMCs. This CDR3 is CASVYSVLYEQYF. CDR3 in DNA: TGTGCCAGCGTATACTCCGTCTTATACGAGCAGTACTTC.